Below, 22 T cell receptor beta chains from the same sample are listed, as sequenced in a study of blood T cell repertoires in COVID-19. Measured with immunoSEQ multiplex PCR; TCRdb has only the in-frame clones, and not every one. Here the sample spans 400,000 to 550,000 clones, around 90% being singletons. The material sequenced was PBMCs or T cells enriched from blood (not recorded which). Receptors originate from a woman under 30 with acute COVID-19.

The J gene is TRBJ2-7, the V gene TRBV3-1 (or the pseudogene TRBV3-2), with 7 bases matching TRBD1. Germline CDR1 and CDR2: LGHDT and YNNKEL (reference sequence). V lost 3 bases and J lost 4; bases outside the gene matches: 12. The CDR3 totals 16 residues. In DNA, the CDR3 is TGTGCCAGCAGCCATCTCGCCGGGACAGCCACTTACGAGCAGTACTTC. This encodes CASSHLAGTATYEQYF.

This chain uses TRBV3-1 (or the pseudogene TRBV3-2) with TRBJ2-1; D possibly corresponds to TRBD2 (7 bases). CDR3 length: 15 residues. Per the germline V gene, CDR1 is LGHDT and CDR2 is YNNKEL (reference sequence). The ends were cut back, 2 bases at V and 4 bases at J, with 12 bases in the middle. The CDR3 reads CASSQRGRGYNEQFF. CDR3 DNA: TGTGCCAGCAGCCAAAGAGGGAGGGGGTACAATGAGCAGTTCTTC.

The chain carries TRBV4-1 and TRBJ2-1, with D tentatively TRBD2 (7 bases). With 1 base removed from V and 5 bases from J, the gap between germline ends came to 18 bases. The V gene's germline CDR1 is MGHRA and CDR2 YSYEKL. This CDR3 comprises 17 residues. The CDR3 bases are TGCGCCAGCAGCCAAGTGGGGCGGGGGCAGGCGAACAATGAGCAGTTCTTC. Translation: CASSQVGRGQANNEQFF.

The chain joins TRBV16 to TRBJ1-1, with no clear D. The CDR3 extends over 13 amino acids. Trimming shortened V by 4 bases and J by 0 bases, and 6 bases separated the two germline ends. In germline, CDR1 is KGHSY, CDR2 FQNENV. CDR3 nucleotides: TGTGCCAGCAGCCCTCGTATGAACACTGAAGCTTTCTTT. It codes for CASSPRMNTEAFF.

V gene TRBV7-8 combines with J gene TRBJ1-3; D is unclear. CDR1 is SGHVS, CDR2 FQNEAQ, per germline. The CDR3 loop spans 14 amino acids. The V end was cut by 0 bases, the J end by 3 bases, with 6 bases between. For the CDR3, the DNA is TGTGCCAGCAGCTTAGCGCCAGTTGGAAACACCATATATTTT. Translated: CASSLAPVGNTIYF.

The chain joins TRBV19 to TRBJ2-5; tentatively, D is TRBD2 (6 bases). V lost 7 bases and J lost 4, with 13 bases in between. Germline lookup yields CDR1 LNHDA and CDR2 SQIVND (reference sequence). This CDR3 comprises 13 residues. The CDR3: CASTREFGETQYF. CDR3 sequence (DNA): TGTGCCAGTACTCGGGAGTTCGGAGAGACCCAGTACTTC. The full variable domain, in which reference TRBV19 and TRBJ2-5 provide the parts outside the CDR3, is DGGITQSPKYLFRKEGQNVTLSCEQNLNHDAMYWYRQDPGQGLRLIYYSQIVNDFQKGDIAEGYSVSREKKESFPLTVTSAQKNPTAFYLCASTREFGETQYFGPGTRLLVL.

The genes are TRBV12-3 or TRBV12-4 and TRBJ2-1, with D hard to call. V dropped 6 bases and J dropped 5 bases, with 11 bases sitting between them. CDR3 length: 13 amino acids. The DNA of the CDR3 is TGTGCCAGCAGGCTTGGGCTGAACAATGAGCAGTTCTTC. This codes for CASRLGLNNEQFF.

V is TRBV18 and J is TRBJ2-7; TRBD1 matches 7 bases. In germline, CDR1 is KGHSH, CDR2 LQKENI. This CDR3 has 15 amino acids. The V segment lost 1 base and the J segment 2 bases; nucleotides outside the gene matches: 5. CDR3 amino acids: CASSPQGQATYEQYF. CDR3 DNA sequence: TGTGCCAGCTCACCACAAGGACAGGCAACCTACGAGCAGTACTTC.

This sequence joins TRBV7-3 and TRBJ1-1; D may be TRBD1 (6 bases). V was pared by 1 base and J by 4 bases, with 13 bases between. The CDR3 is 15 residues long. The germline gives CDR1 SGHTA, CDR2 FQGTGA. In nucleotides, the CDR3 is TGTGCCAGCAGCTTAATGGGTGAAGGGGGCACTGAAGCTTTCTTT. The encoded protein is CASSLMGEGGTEAFF.

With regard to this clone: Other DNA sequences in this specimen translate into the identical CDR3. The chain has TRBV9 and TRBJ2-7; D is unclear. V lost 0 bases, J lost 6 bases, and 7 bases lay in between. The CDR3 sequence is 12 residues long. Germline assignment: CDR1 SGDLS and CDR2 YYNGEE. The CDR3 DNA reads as TGTGCCAGCAGCGTAGATACGGGCGAGCAGTACTTC. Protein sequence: CASSVDTGEQYF.

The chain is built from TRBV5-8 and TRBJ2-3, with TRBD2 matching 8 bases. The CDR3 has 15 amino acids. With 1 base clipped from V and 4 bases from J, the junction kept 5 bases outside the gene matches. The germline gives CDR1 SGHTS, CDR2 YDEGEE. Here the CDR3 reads CASSLTGGAADTQYF. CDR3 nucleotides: TGTGCCAGCAGCTTGACCGGGGGGGCTGCAGATACGCAGTATTTT.

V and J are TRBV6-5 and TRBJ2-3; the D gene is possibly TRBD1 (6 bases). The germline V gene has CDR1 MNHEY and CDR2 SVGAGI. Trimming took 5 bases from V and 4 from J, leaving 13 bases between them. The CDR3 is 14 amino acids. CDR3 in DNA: TGTGCCAGCAGTAACACAGGGTCGGCAGATACGCAGTATTTT. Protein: CASSNTGSADTQYF.

The CDR3 coding sequence is TGTGCCAGCAGTGAAGCCGGGATGAGGGCACCCCTCCACTTT. Translated: CASSEAGMRAPLHF. J is TRBJ1-6 and V is TRBV6-1; no definite D call. Germline CDR1 reads MNHNS; CDR2 reads SASEGT. This CDR3 is 14 amino acids long. Trimming shortened V by 0 bases and J by 11 bases, and 11 bases separated the two germline ends.

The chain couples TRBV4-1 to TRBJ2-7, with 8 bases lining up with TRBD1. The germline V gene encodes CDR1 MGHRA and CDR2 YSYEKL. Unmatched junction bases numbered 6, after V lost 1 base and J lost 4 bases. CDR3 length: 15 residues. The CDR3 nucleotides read TGCGCCAGCAGCCAAGTTGGCAGGGGGCTGTACGAGCAGTACTTC. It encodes CASSQVGRGLYEQYF.

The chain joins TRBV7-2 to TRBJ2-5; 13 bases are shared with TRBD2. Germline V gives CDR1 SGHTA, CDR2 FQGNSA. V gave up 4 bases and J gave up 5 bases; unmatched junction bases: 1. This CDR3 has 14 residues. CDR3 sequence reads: CASSSTSGGETQYF. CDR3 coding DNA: TGTGCCAGCAGCTCGACTAGCGGGGGGGAGACCCAGTACTTC.

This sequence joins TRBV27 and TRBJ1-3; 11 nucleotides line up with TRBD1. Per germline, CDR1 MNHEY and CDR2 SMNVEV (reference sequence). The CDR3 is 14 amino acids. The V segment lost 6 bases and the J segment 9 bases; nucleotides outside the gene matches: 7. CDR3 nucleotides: TGTGCCAGCAGGCCCCGGGACAGGGGGACCACCATATATTTT. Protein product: CASRPRDRGTTIYF.

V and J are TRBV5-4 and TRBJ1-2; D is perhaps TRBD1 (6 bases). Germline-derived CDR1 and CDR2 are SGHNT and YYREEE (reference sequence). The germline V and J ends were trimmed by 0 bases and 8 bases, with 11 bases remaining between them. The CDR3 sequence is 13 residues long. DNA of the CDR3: TGTGCCAGCAGCTTGGCAGGGGCGAGGGGCTACACCTTC. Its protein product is CASSLAGARGYTF.

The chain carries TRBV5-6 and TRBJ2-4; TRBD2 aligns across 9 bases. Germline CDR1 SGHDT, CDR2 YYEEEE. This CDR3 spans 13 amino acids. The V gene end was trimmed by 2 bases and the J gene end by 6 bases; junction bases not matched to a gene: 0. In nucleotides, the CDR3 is TGTGCCAGCAGCTTTAGCGGGAGAAACATTCAGTACTTC. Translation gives CASSFSGRNIQYF.

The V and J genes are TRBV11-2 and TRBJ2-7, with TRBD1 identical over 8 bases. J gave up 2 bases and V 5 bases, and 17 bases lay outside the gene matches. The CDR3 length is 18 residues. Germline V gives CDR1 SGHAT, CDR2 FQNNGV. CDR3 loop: CASSPLDRGRGKPYEQYF. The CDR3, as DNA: TGTGCCAGCAGCCCACTTGACAGGGGACGAGGGAAACCCTACGAGCAGTACTTC.

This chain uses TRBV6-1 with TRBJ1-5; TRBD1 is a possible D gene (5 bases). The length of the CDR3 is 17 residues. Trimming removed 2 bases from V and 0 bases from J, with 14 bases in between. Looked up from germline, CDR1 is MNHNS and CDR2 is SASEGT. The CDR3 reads CASSEFRGGNSNQPQHF. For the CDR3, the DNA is TGTGCCAGCAGTGAATTCCGCGGGGGAAATAGCAATCAGCCCCAGCATTTT.

The CDR3 region has the DNA TGTGCCAGCAGCTCACCGGGACAGGGGTACGGCTACACCTTC. Its protein product is CASSSPGQGYGYTF. The genes are TRBV7-9 and TRBJ1-2; 10 bases are a match to TRBD1. V trimming: 4 bases; J trimming: 8 bases; junction bases outside the gene matches: 7. Germline V CDR1 and CDR2: SEHNR, FQNEAQ (reference sequence). CDR3 size: 14 residues.

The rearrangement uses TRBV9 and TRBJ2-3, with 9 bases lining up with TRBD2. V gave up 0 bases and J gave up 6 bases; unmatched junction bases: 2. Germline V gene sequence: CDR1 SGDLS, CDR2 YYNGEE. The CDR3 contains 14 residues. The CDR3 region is CASSVGSGSDTQYF. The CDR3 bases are TGTGCCAGCAGCGTAGGTAGCGGGAGTGATACGCAGTATTTT.